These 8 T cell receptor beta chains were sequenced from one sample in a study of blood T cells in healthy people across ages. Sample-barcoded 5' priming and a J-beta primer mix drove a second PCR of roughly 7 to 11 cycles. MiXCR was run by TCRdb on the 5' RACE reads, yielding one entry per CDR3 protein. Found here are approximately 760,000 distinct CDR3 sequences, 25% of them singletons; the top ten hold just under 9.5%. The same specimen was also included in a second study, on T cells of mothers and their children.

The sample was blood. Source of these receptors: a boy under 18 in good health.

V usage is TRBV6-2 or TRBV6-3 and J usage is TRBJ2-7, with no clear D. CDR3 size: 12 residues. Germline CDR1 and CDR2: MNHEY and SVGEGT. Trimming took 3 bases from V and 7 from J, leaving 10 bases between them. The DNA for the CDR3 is TGTGCCAGCAGTTATGACCGTTGGGAGCAGTACTTC. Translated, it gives CASSYDRWEQYF.

The CDR3 spells CASSQGTTGQWEQYF. CDR3 nucleotide sequence: TGTGCCAGCAGCCAAGGAACCACGGGACAGTGGGAGCAGTACTTC. The chain recombines TRBV3-1 with TRBJ2-7, with 7 bases that match TRBD1. V was clipped by 1 base and J by 7 bases; unmatched bases: 10. This CDR3 has 15 amino acids. The V gene's germline CDR1 is LGHDT and CDR2 YNNKEL (reference sequence).

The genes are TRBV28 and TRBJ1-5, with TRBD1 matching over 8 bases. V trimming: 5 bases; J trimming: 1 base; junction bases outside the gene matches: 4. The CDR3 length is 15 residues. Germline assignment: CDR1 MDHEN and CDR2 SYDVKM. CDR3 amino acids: CASSATGVSNQPQHF. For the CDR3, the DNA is TGTGCCAGCAGTGCGACAGGGGTAAGCAATCAGCCCCAGCATTTT.

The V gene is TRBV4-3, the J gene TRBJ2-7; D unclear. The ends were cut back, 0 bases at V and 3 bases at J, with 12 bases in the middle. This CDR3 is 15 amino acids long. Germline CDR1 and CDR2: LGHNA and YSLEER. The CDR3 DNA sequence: TGCGCCAGCAGCCAAGATCGCCTATTTAGCTACGAGCAGTACTTC. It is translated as CASSQDRLFSYEQYF.

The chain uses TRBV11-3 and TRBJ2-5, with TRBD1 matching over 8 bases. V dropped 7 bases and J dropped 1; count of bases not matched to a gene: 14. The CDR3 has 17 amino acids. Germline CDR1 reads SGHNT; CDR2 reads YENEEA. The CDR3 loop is CASTVRPTDRAQETQYF. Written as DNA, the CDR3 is TGTGCCAGCACCGTAAGACCAACGGACAGGGCCCAAGAGACCCAGTACTTC.

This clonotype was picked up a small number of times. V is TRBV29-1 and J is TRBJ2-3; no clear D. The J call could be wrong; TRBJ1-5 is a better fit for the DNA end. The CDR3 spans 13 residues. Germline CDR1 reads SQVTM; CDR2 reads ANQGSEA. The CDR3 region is CSGLASSTDTQHF. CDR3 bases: TGCAGCGGGCTAGCGTCTAGCACAGATACGCAGCATTTT.

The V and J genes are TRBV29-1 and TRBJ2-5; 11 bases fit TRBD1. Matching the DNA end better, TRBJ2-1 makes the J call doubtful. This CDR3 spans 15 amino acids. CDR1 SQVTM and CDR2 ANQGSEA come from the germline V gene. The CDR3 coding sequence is TGCAGCGTTGAAAGTTTGGACAGGGGGCTTGGTGAGCAGTTCTTC. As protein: CSVESLDRGLGEQFF.

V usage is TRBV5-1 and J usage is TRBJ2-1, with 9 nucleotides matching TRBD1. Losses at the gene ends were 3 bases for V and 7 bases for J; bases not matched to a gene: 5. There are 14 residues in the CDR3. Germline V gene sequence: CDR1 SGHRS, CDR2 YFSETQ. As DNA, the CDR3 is TGCGCCAGCAGCTCCGGACAGGGGAGGAATGAGCAGTTCTTC. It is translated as CASSSGQGRNEQFF.